This is a list of T cell receptor beta chains from one sample in a study of cytomegalovirus exposure and HLA in healthy donors. The repertoire was sequenced with immunoSEQ multiplex PCR; TCRdb's copy has only in-frame clones and lacks some. Across 40,000 to 60,000 clones, the top ten clones capture 6.1% of the sample. Sequenced input: PBMCs. Receptors were obtained from a male donor in good health and CMV-seropositive. CDR3s include the opening cysteine and the closing phenylalanine or tryptophan. The D gene is left open where the match is weak.

D	V	J	DNA	CDR3
-	TRBV28	TRBJ1-2	TGTGCCACCTCGGACTGGAGCTATGGCTACACCTTC	CATSDWSYGYTF
-	TRBV6-5	TRBJ2-3	TGTGCCAGCAGTTACTCGTCATCAGATACGCAGTATTTT	CASSYSSSDTQYF
TRBD1	TRBV6-5	TRBJ1-1	TGTGCCAGCAGCTCCCTATGGAAGGGGGCCGGAGCTTTCTTT	CASSSLWKGAGAFF
TRBD2	TRBV29-1	TRBJ2-5	TGCAGCGATCGGCCTAGCGGGGGGGCCACCGAGACCCAGTACTTC	CSDRPSGGATETQYF
-	TRBV11-3	TRBJ2-5	TGTGCCAGCAGCTTAGAGCCAACCGGGGGTATGGAGACCCAGTACTTC	CASSLEPTGGMETQYF
TRBD2	TRBV5-1	TRBJ2-1	TGCGCCAGCAGTGACAGCGGGGGGGCCCATGAGCAGTTCTTC	CASSDSGGAHEQFF
-	TRBV11-1	TRBJ1-1	TGTGCCAGCAGCTTAGATCAGGCTGAAGCTTTCTTT	CASSLDQAEAFF
-	TRBV7-9	TRBJ1-3	TGTGCCAGCAGCTTACCCGGGACATCTGGAAACACCATATATTTT	CASSLPGTSGNTIYF
-	TRBV27	TRBJ2-7	TGTGCCAGCAGTTTATTCTACGGCGGCATCGACTCCTACGAGCAGTACTTC	CASSLFYGGIDSYEQYF
-	TRBV4-1	TRBJ2-7	TGCGCCAGCAGCCAAGACCGGACAACCTACACCTACTACGAGCAGTACTTC	CASSQDRTTYTYYEQYF
-	TRBV10-3	TRBJ2-3	TGTGCCATCAGTGAAGGTCAGGGCGGGGAGGATACGCAGTATTTT	CAISEGQGGEDTQYF
-	TRBV5-6	TRBJ1-2	TGTGCCAGCAGCTTAGGCACAGTTAACTATGGCTACACCTTC	CASSLGTVNYGYTF
TRBD1	TRBV10-3	TRBJ2-6	TGTGCCATCAGTATGGACAGGGCCTCTGGGGCCAACGTCCTGACTTTC	CAISMDRASGANVLTF
-	TRBV4-1	TRBJ1-2	TGCGCCAGCAGCCCTGGCAGGGACTATGGCTACACCTTC	CASSPGRDYGYTF
-	TRBV5-1	TRBJ2-3	TGCGCCAGCCGGGGGGCAAGCACAGATACGCAGTATTTT	CASRGASTDTQYF
-	TRBV6-4	TRBJ2-2	TGTGCCAGCAGTCCCCAGGGCACCGGGGAGCTGTTTTTT	CASSPQGTGELFF
-	TRBV6-6	TRBJ2-5	TGTGCCAGCAGTCCCTTAACGGGCGGGGACGGGGGGACCCAGTACTTC	CASSPLTGGDGGTQYF
-	TRBV7-9	TRBJ2-1	TGTGCCAGCAGCTACCGACAGGCTACAGATAATGAGCAGTTCTTC	CASSYRQATDNEQFF
-	TRBV6-5	TRBJ2-7	TGTGCCAGCAGTAACACAGGGACCTACGAGCAGTACTTC	CASSNTGTYEQYF
-	TRBV5-1	TRBJ2-3	TGCGCCAGCAGCGTAGTCTACACAGATACGCAGTATTTT	CASSVVYTDTQYF
TRBD2	TRBV10-3	TRBJ2-1	TGTGCCATCAGTGCCGGGACTAGCGTCTTAGATGAGCAGTTCTTC	CAISAGTSVLDEQFF
TRBD1	TRBV5-1	TRBJ2-7	TGCGCCAGACCTCTTCTACGGACAGGGCACGACGAGCAGTACTTC	CARPLLRTGHDEQYF
-	TRBV4-2	TRBJ2-1	TGTGCCAGCAGCCAGTGGCCGGGTGCCAATGAGCAGTTCTTC	CASSQWPGANEQFF
-	TRBV27	TRBJ2-3	TGTGCCAGCAGTTCTGGGACTCCCGTTGCGCAGTATTTT	CASSSGTPVAQYF
TRBD2	TRBV7-9	TRBJ2-3	TGTGCCAGCAGCAAGATAGCGGGGGGGCTCGCAGATACGCAGTATTTT	CASSKIAGGLADTQYF
-	TRBV30	TRBJ2-3	TGTGCCTGGAGTGTTTCTGGGGCTACGCAGTATTTT	CAWSVSGATQYF
TRBD2	TRBV5-6	TRBJ2-1	TGTGCCAGCAGCTTTTTGCGGGGGGGTGCCGAGCAGTTCTTC	CASSFLRGGAEQFF
-	TRBV5-5	TRBJ2-7	TGTGCCAGCAGCGAAAGGGACACAGCCTACGAGCAGTACTTC	CASSERDTAYEQYF
TRBD1	TRBV7-2	TRBJ2-1	TGTGCCAGCAGCTCTCGGGACAGATTGAATGAGCAGTTCTTC	CASSSRDRLNEQFF